Given below is one TCR beta chain in context. There are 12 residues in the CDR3. The junction had 2 bases not matched to a gene; V was cut back by 4 bases and J by 8 bases. Germline CDR1 KGHSY, CDR2 FQNENV. The sample comes from a study of blood T cell repertoires in COVID-19. Study at large: The United States, Italy and Spain provided the acute and convalescent COVID-19 samples. T cells, B-cell-depleted T cells, or PBMCs supplied cDNA or gDNA.

Per the study methods: Estimation of nucleated cell counts relied on the amplification of reference gene primers. Libraries were prepared by immunoSEQ multiplex PCR; TCRdb keeps only in-frame clonotypes and omits some of them. The V and J calls and clone size were taken over from that table, and D and trimming were inferred from the DNA. Of around 100,000 clones in the sample, around nine tenths were seen once. The material sequenced was peripheral blood. The V call is TRBV16, the J call TRBJ1-1; 9 bases are a match to TRBD1. The TCR originated in an elderly woman in a cohort sampled during active COVID-19. DNA of the CDR3: TGTGCCAGCAGCCCAGGACAGGGGGAAGCTTTCTTT. Its protein product is CASSPGQGEAFF.